This TCR beta chain is drawn from a study of T cells after yellow fever vaccination. TCRdb reprocessed the 5' RACE reads with MiXCR, giving one entry per CDR3 protein. The sample gives under 250,000 distinct CDR3 sequences, approximately 3% of which show up once; approximately 3.5% is in the top ten. The V gene's germline CDR1 is MNHEY and CDR2 SVGEGT. The CDR3 is made up of 14 amino acids. V dropped 6 bases and J dropped 10; count of bases not matched to a gene: 9. Whole-study results and caveats: A weaker secondary response peaked on day 5, the primary on day 15. Reappearing after the booster were most of the clones from primary vaccination (around 96% CD4, 75% to 90% CD8).

Details on this clonotype: Antigen specificity is unknown.

This TCR came from a man younger than 35 who received the YFV17D yellow fever vaccine. The J gene is TRBJ1-6, the V gene TRBV6-2 or TRBV6-3; TRBD1 matches at 7 bases. The sequencing used CD4+ T cells sorted from PBMCs, collected 10 days after the yellow fever booster vaccination. CDR3 nucleotides: TGTGCCAGCAGACACGACAGGGACGGCTCACCCCTCCACTTT. It is translated as CASRHDRDGSPLHF.